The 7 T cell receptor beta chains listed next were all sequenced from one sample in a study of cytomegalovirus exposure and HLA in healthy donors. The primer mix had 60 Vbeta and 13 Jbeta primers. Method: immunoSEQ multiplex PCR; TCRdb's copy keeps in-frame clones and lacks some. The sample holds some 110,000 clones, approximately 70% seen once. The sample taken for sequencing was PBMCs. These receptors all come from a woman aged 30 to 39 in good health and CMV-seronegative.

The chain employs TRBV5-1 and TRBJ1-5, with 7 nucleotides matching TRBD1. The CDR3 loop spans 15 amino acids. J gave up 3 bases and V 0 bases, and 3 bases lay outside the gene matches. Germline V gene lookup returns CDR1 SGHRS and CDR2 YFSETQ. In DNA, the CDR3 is TGCGCCAGCAGCTTGGAGGGGGCAGTCAATCAGCCCCAGCATTTT. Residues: CASSLEGAVNQPQHF.

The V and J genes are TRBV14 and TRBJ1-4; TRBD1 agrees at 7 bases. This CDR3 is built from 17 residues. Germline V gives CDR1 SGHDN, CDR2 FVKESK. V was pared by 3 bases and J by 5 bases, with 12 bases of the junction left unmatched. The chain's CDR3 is CASSHLLPGQINEKLFF. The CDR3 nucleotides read TGTGCCAGCAGCCATTTGCTTCCGGGACAGATAAATGAAAAACTGTTTTTT.

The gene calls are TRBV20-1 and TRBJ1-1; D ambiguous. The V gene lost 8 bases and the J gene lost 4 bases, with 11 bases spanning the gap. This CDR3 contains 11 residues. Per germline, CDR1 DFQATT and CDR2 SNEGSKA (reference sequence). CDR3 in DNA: TGCAGTTTTAGTACCCCCACTGAAGCTTTCTTT. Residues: CSFSTPTEAFF.

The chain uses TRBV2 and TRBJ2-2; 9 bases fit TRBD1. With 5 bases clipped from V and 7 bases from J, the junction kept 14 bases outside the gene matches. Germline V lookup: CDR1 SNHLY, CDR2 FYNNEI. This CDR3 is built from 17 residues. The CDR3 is CASSPLSGTGMGGELFF. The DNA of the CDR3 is TGTGCCAGCAGTCCTTTATCCGGGACAGGGATGGGCGGGGAGCTGTTTTTT.

CDR3 bases: TGTGCCAGCACCGCGACAGGGCCGAGCAATCAGCCCCAGCATTTT. Translated: CASTATGPSNQPQHF. The V gene is TRBV28, the J gene TRBJ1-5; 7 bases match TRBD1. The germline V gene has CDR1 MDHEN and CDR2 SYDVKM. The CDR3 spans 15 residues. The V gene end was trimmed by 7 bases and the J gene end by 1 base; junction bases not matched to a gene: 7.

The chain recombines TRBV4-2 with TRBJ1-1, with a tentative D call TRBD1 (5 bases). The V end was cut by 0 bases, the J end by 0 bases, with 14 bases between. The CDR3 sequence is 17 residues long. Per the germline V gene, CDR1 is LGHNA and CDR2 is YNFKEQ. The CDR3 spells CASSQDTAAGMNTEAFF. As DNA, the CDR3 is TGTGCCAGCAGCCAAGATACGGCGGCAGGGATGAACACTGAAGCTTTCTTT.

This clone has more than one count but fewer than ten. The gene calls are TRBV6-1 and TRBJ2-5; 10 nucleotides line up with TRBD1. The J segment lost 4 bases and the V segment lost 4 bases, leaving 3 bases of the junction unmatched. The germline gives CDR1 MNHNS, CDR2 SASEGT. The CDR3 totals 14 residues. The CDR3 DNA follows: TGTGCCAGCAGTGTCGGACAGGGGGTAGAGACCCAGTACTTC. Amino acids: CASSVGQGVETQYF.